This TCR beta chain was found in a study of blood T cell repertoires in COVID-19. Study at large: There were acute and convalescent COVID-19 samples, and they came from the United States, Italy and Spain. Sources were T cells, B-cell-depleted T cells, or PBMCs; the material itself was cDNA or gDNA.

This clone showed up just once. The CDR3 runs 15 residues. J lost 6 bases, V lost 6 bases, and 5 bases had no gene match. The germline V gene has CDR1 MNHEY and CDR2 SVGAGI. Methods used by the authors: Reference gene primer amplification in the assay estimated nucleated cell counts. The method was immunoSEQ multiplex PCR; TCRdb's version includes in-frame clones alone and lacks a portion of them. Clone size and V and J calls were adopted from that table, with D and trimming inferred from the DNA. The table includes about 73,000 clones, about 70% detected once. The sequenced sample was peripheral blood. This clonotype was obtained from a man aged 55 to 70 with acute or convalescent COVID-19. The chain is built from TRBV6-5 and TRBJ2-2; 12 bases agree with TRBD2. CDR3 in DNA: TGTGCCAGCAGGGCTAGCGGGGGGGCCCCCGGGGAGCTGTTTTTT. Its protein product is CASRASGGAPGELFF.